This T cell receptor (beta chain) was recovered during a study of CD8 T cells in ankylosing spondylitis. Study results and limitations: Clones tied to disease were said to be significantly enriched in matched ankylosing spondylitis synovial fluid.

J gave up 4 bases and V 3 bases, and 9 bases lay outside the gene matches. This CDR3 is 15 amino acids long. Germline CDR1 is SQVTM and CDR2 is ANQGSEA. This clonotype was observed at least ten times. The target antigen is unknown. TCRdb re-called the 5' RACE reads with MiXCR, one entry per CDR3 protein. This sample has about 340,000 distinct CDR3 sequences, with roughly 15% found just once. Sequences were obtained from blood, either unsorted or a sorted T cell fraction (not recorded which). The chain joins TRBV29-1 to TRBJ2-1; 7 bases align to TRBD2. The sequence came from a male donor with ankylosing spondylitis or in good health (not recorded which). CDR3 in amino acids: CSVDYGGRSYNEQFF. The CDR3 DNA sequence: TGCAGCGTTGATTATGGCGGGAGATCGTACAATGAGCAGTTCTTC.